In its sample, the clone carrying this T cell receptor (beta chain) was seen many times. The antigen remains unidentified. TCRdb processed the reads anew with MiXCR; each CDR3 protein has one entry. The sample has approximately 700,000 distinct CDR3 sequences; 35% are singletons. This record comes from a study of T cell repertoires in cytomegalovirus infection. Overall study context: Public TCR beta signatures were indicative of both CMV infection and a matching HLA type. Study-wide results and limits: It was HLA-C-restricted CMV-specific TCR beta clonotypes that dominated the response ex vivo.

The sample consisted of PBMCs. This receptor was taken from a human donor in good health (CMV status not recorded). Some clones in this sample may be carry-over from other donors' samples.

In nucleotides, the CDR3 is TGTGCCAGCAGCTTAGGGGAGTCCTACGAGCAGTACTTC. Its protein is CASSLGESYEQYF. The chain employs TRBV7-8 and TRBJ2-7; TRBD2 might be the D (5 bases). Trimming took off 1 base at V and 1 base at J, with 5 bases between the two ends. Germline CDR1 reads SGHVS; CDR2 reads FQNEAQ. The CDR3 extends over 13 amino acids.